These 29 T cell receptor beta chains originate from one sample sequenced in a study of blood T cell repertoires in COVID-19. Measured with immunoSEQ multiplex PCR; TCRdb has only the in-frame clones, and not every one. Of approximately 270,000 clones in the sample, approximately 85% are singletons; the top ten hold approximately 4%. The sequencing sample was made of PBMCs or T cells enriched from blood (not recorded which). The receptors here all came from a woman younger than 45 who had recovered from COVID-19.

V and J are TRBV10-3 and TRBJ1-6; D unresolved. Germline V lookup: CDR1 ENHRY, CDR2 SYGVKD. V lost 3 bases to trimming and J lost 7 bases, with 13 bases between them. This CDR3 comprises 15 residues. CDR3 coding DNA: TGTGCCATCAGTGACCTGAATTTAGCGAATTCACCCCTCCACTTT. Translation: CAISDLNLANSPLHF.

This chain uses TRBV7-9 with TRBJ2-7, with D unresolved. Germline V gives CDR1 SEHNR, CDR2 FQNEAQ (reference sequence). Trimming stripped 3 bases from V and 0 bases from J, with 12 bases between. The CDR3 sequence is 15 residues long. CDR3 loop: CASSLAVFSSYEQYF. The CDR3 DNA reads TGTGCCAGCAGCTTGGCAGTCTTCAGCTCCTACGAGCAGTACTTC.

This chain connects TRBV19 to TRBJ2-3; tentative D call: TRBD1 (6 bases). Germline CDR1 and CDR2: LNHDA and SQIVND (reference sequence). V lost 8 bases and J 0 bases, leaving 12 bases between the germline ends. The CDR3 sequence is 14 residues long. CDR3 region: CASSSGVSTDTQYF. The CDR3 DNA reads as TGTGCCAGTTCGTCAGGGGTTAGCACAGATACGCAGTATTTT.

The chain recombines TRBV12-3 or TRBV12-4 with TRBJ1-2, with no clear D. This CDR3 region has 12 residues. Between the trimmed V and J ends, which lost 7 bases and 8 bases, there was a span of 14 bases. The DNA for the CDR3 is TGTGCCAGCAACCCCGGTTTAGTCGGCTACACCTTC. Protein sequence: CASNPGLVGYTF.

The sample holds one count of this clone. V usage is TRBV19 and J usage is TRBJ1-2; 10 bases are a match to TRBD1. The CDR3 is 17 amino acids. Germline CDR1 is LNHDA and CDR2 is SQIVND (reference sequence). The ends lost 3 bases at V and 7 bases at J; junction bases unmatched: 14. The DNA of the CDR3 is TGTGCCAGTAGTATCTCGACAGGGGGCGGGTTCGCCCGTGGCTACACCTTC. This codes for CASSISTGGGFARGYTF.

The chain carries TRBV2 and TRBJ1-2; 8 bases are shared with TRBD1. Germline CDR1 and CDR2: SNHLY and FYNNEI. The ends lost 4 bases at V and 7 bases at J; junction bases unmatched: 17. There are 17 residues in the CDR3. CDR3 loop: CASSGNFWARGLIGYTF. Here the CDR3 DNA reads TGTGCCAGCAGTGGGAACTTCTGGGCCAGGGGGCTTATTGGCTACACCTTC.

The chain uses TRBV14 and TRBJ1-1; possibly TRBD1 for D (6 bases). The CDR3 loop spans 15 amino acids. Trimming stripped 1 base from V and 5 bases from J, with 14 bases between. Looked up from germline, CDR1 is SGHDN and CDR2 is FVKESK. CDR3 residues: CASSQGGGAQTEAFF. DNA for the CDR3: TGTGCCAGCAGCCAAGGTGGGGGGGCGCAGACTGAAGCTTTCTTT.

The V and J genes are TRBV19 and TRBJ1-1, with D possibly TRBD1 on 5 matching bases. Per germline, CDR1 LNHDA and CDR2 SQIVND (reference sequence). There are 15 residues in the CDR3. The V end lost 6 bases, the J end lost 0 bases, and 14 bases lay between the germline ends. CDR3 sequence: CASRARQSMNTEAFF. In DNA form, the CDR3 reads TGTGCCAGTAGGGCACGACAGTCCATGAACACTGAAGCTTTCTTT.

This clone was recorded once. The genes are TRBV19 and TRBJ2-3; D is possibly TRBD2 (6 bases). This CDR3 has 15 residues. Germline assignment: CDR1 LNHDA and CDR2 SQIVND (reference sequence). V lost 3 bases to trimming and J lost 3 bases, with 13 bases between them. For the CDR3, the DNA is TGTGCCAGTAGTATCGCCCGCGGGAAGACAGATACGCAGTATTTT. Protein product: CASSIARGKTDTQYF.

The CDR3 reads CASSSTSVLAGTTDTQYF. The CDR3 coding sequence is TGTGCCAGCAGCTCGACCTCCGTTCTAGCGGGAACCACAGATACGCAGTATTTT. The J gene is TRBJ2-3, the V gene TRBV7-9; 9 positions agree with TRBD2. CDR1 and CDR2 (germline): SEHNR, FQNEAQ (reference sequence). With V trimmed by 4 bases and J by 2 bases, 13 bases remained unmatched. The CDR3 totals 18 residues.

The J gene is TRBJ2-2, the V gene TRBV3-1 (or the pseudogene TRBV3-2); D is ambiguous. Between the trimmed V and J ends, which lost 2 bases and 11 bases, there was a span of 9 bases. CDR1 and CDR2 from the germline V gene are LGHDT and YNNKEL (reference sequence). The length of the CDR3 is 12 residues. The CDR3 DNA reads as TGTGCCAGCAGCCAATGGAGAGACGAGCTGTTTTTT. Amino acids: CASSQWRDELFF.

In its sample, this clone was seen a few times. The V call is TRBV7-9, the J call TRBJ1-1; D is uncertain. Germline loops: CDR1 SEHNR, CDR2 FQNEAQ (reference sequence). The ends were cut back, 1 base at V and 11 bases at J, with 8 bases in the middle. The CDR3 runs 11 residues. The CDR3 DNA reads TGTGCCAGCAGCTTAGGGACTTGGGCTTTCTTT. Translating gives CASSLGTWAFF.

The rearrangement uses TRBV28 and TRBJ1-2; TRBD1 agrees at 7 bases. The CDR3 runs to 13 residues. The V and J ends lost 8 bases and 8 bases, in that order; junction bases with no gene match: 11. Germline CDR1 MDHEN, CDR2 SYDVKM. The CDR3 here is CASGMTGLFGYTF. As DNA, the CDR3 is TGTGCCAGCGGGATGACAGGGTTGTTCGGCTACACCTTC.

The chain links TRBV5-6 to TRBJ1-1; the D is unclear. Germline V gene lookup returns CDR1 SGHDT and CDR2 YYEEEE. V was cut by 7 bases and J by 4 bases, with 11 bases left in between. The CDR3 is 12 amino acids. Here the CDR3 DNA reads TGTGCCAGCGGCCGTTTTGGCACTGAAGCTTTCTTT. It specifies CASGRFGTEAFF.

The chain carries TRBV7-2 and TRBJ2-4; tentative D call: TRBD2 (5 bases). The V gene's germline CDR1 is SGHTA and CDR2 FQGNSA. Deletions cut 1 base from V and 8 bases from J, with 12 bases between. The CDR3 contains 14 residues. The CDR3 sequence: CASSLGGSADIQYF. In DNA form, the CDR3 reads TGTGCCAGCAGCTTAGGAGGTAGCGCTGACATTCAGTACTTC.

The chain joins TRBV19 to TRBJ2-4; 7 bases are a match to TRBD1. This CDR3 has 19 residues. The V segment lost 10 bases and the J segment 1 base; nucleotides outside the gene matches: 22. Germline lookup yields CDR1 LNHDA and CDR2 SQIVND (reference sequence). The CDR3 nucleotides are TGTGCCACTAAGGCAACCGGGACAGACCTTTTGGGTGCCAAAAACATTCAGTACTTC. This translates into CATKATGTDLLGAKNIQYF.

The V call is TRBV28, the J call TRBJ2-7; 8 bases align to TRBD2. The germline gives CDR1 MDHEN, CDR2 SYDVKM. The CDR3 runs to 14 residues. V shed 6 bases and J 6 bases; nucleotides not matched to a gene: 10. The CDR3 loop reads CASRRSGSGGEQYF. CDR3 coding DNA: TGTGCCAGCAGACGCAGCGGGAGTGGCGGCGAGCAGTACTTC.

The chain recombines TRBV5-6 with TRBJ1-5, with D perhaps matching TRBD1 (6 bases). The CDR3 loop spans 15 amino acids. Per germline, CDR1 SGHDT and CDR2 YYEEEE. V lost 0 bases, J lost 7 bases, and 14 bases lay in between. CDR3 residues: CASSLAGVRGQPQHF. For the CDR3, the DNA is TGTGCCAGCAGCTTGGCCGGGGTCAGGGGCCAGCCCCAGCATTTT.

This rearrangement joins TRBV5-1 to TRBJ2-1, with 10 bases identical to TRBD2. From germline, CDR1 is SGHRS and CDR2 YFSETQ. Trimming removed 3 bases from V and 2 bases from J; junction bases left unmatched: 2. CDR3 length: 15 residues. CDR3 region: CASSSSGSTYNEQFF. For the CDR3, the DNA is TGCGCCAGCAGCTCTAGCGGGAGTACCTACAATGAGCAGTTCTTC.

In regard to this clone: This specimen includes other DNA sequences encoding the same CDR3. The chain is built from TRBV5-1 and TRBJ2-5; 7 nucleotides match TRBD2. This CDR3 is built from 14 residues. The germline CDR1 and CDR2 sequences are SGHRS and YFSETQ. The junction had 1 base not matched to a gene; V was cut back by 0 bases and J by 2 bases. For the CDR3, the DNA is TGCGCCAGCAGCTTGGGAGCGGGGCAAGAGACCCAGTACTTC. It codes for CASSLGAGQETQYF.

This clone came up a few times. The chain combines TRBV19 with TRBJ2-3; TRBD2 aligns across 11 bases. The CDR3 has 16 residues. The germline CDR1 and CDR2 sequences are LNHDA and SQIVND (reference sequence). The trim removed 0 bases at V and 1 base at J, leaving 0 bases unmatched. CDR3: CASSIELAGGTDTQYF. Here the CDR3 DNA reads TGTGCCAGTAGTATAGAACTAGCGGGGGGCACAGATACGCAGTATTTT.

This clone has a single count. The chain couples TRBV19 to TRBJ1-2; D call uncertain. CDR3 length equals 16 residues. The V end lost 0 bases, the J end lost 2 bases, and 13 bases lay between the germline ends. The germline gives CDR1 LNHDA, CDR2 SQIVND (reference sequence). The CDR3 here is CASSIDTMTGNYGYTF. The CDR3 DNA is TGTGCCAGTAGTATAGATACAATGACGGGAAACTATGGCTACACCTTC.

V usage is TRBV9 and J usage is TRBJ2-7; 13 bases align to TRBD2. There are 18 residues in the CDR3. Germline trimming cut 0 bases from V and 4 bases from J; bases unmatched to any gene: 10. Germline V gives CDR1 SGDLS, CDR2 YYNGEE. The CDR3 loop is CASSVDGLAGVVHYEQYF. Written as DNA, the CDR3 is TGTGCCAGCAGCGTAGACGGACTAGCGGGAGTCGTCCATTACGAGCAGTACTTC.

V and J are TRBV30 and TRBJ1-1, with D maybe TRBD1 (5 bases). This CDR3 region has 14 residues. V shed 3 bases and J shed 0 bases, with 11 bases lying between them. Germline V gene sequence: CDR1 GTSNPN, CDR2 SVGIG (reference sequence). CDR3 region: CAWREDMLNTEAFF. The CDR3 DNA sequence: TGTGCCTGGAGAGAGGACATGCTGAACACTGAAGCTTTCTTT.

V is TRBV5-1 and J is TRBJ2-7, with 8 positions matching TRBD1. Trimming removed 5 bases from V and 6 bases from J; junction bases left unmatched: 10. The CDR3 spans 14 residues. The V gene's germline CDR1 is SGHRS and CDR2 YFSETQ. The CDR3 loop reads CASRPGTGRGEQYF. CDR3 nucleotides: TGCGCCAGCAGACCCGGGACAGGACGAGGCGAGCAGTACTTC.

The chain recombines TRBV6-5 with TRBJ1-4; D gene ambiguous. The germline V and J ends were trimmed by 8 bases and 7 bases, with 14 bases remaining between them. The CDR3 length is 13 residues. Germline CDR1 reads MNHEY; CDR2 reads SVGAGI. CDR3 sequence: CASRDTVGEKLFF. Written as DNA, the CDR3 is TGTGCCAGCCGAGACACCGTGGGTGAAAAACTGTTTTTT.

The chain uses TRBV15 and TRBJ2-5; D uncertain. Looked up from germline, CDR1 is LNHNV and CDR2 is YYDKDF (reference sequence). V dropped 4 bases and J dropped 4 bases, with 19 bases sitting between them. The CDR3 is 16 residues long. CDR3 loop: CATSTYIGIKRETQYF. CDR3 coding DNA: TGTGCCACCAGCACCTATATAGGCATAAAGCGAGAGACCCAGTACTTC.

The chain carries TRBV7-9 and TRBJ1-4; TRBD1 matches 8 bases. This CDR3 contains 15 residues. The germline CDR1 and CDR2 sequences are SEHNR and FQNEAQ (reference sequence). V was clipped by 5 bases and J by 3 bases; unmatched bases: 5. The CDR3 reads CASSIRQGPNEKLFF. In DNA, the CDR3 is TGTGCCAGCAGCATCCGACAGGGGCCTAATGAAAAACTGTTTTTT.

The V and J genes are TRBV10-2 and TRBJ1-5; 7 nucleotides line up with TRBD1. Germline CDR1 and CDR2: WSHSY and SAAADI. The CDR3 covers 16 residues. V gave up 4 bases and J gave up 0 bases; unmatched junction bases: 6. The CDR3: CASSAAKGASNQPQHF. Here the CDR3 DNA reads TGCGCCAGCAGTGCCGCAAAGGGGGCTAGCAATCAGCCCCAGCATTTT.